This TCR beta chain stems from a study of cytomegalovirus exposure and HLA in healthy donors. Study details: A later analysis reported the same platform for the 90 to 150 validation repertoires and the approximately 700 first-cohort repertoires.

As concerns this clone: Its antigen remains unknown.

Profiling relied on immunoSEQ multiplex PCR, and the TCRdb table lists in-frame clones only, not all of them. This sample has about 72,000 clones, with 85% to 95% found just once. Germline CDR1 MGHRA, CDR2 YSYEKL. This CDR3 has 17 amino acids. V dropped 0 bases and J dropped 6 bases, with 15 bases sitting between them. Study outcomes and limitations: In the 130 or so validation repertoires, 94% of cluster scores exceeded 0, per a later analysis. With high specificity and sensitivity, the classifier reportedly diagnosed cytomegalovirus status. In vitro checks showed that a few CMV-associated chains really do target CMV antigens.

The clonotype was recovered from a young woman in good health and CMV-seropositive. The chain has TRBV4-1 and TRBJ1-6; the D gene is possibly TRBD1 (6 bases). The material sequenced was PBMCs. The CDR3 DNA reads TGCGCCAGCAGCCAAGATGGGGGGGCTTATGGTAATTCACCCCTCCACTTT. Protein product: CASSQDGGAYGNSPLHF.